This T cell receptor (beta chain) originates from a study of cytotoxic CD8 clonotypes in ibrutinib-treated CLL. Findings and limits, study-wide: Starting clonality was above that of age-matched healthy donors and tracked circulating CD8+ T-cell counts. At progression, clonality fell back toward baseline after rising at ibrutinib response.

The CDR3 is 16 residues long. The germline V gene encodes CDR1 SGHAT and CDR2 FQNNGV. Trimming took off 2 bases at V and 0 bases at J, with 11 bases between the two ends. Worth noting for this clone: The target antigen is unknown.

Measured with immunoSEQ multiplex PCR; TCRdb has only the in-frame clones, and not every one. The sample lists over 250,000 clones, about 72% occurring once. The sequencing used PBMCs, collected at disease progression, from a patient treated with ibrutinib. This receptor was obtained from a human donor with chronic lymphocytic leukemia. J is TRBJ2-1 and V is TRBV11-2; D may correspond to TRBD1 or TRBD2 (5 bases each). The CDR3 coding sequence is TGTGCCAGCAGCTTATGGTGGGGGAGCTCCTACAATGAGCAGTTCTTC. Translated, it gives CASSLWWGSSYNEQFF.